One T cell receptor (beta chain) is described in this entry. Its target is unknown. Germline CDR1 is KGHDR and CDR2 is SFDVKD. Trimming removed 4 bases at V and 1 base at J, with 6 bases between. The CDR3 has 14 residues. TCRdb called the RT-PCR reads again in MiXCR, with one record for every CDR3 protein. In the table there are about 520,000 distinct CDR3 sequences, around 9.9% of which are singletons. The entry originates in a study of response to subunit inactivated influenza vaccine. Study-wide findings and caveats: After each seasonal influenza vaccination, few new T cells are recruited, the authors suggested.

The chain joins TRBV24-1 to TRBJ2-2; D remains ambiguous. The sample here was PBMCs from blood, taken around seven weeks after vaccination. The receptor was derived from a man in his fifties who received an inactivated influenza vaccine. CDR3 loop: CATSELENTGELFF. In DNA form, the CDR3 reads TGTGCCACCAGTGAGTTAGAGAACACCGGGGAGCTGTTTTTT.